This TCR beta chain appears in the sequencing data of a study of PD-1 blockade in classical Hodgkin lymphoma. The CDR3 runs to 15 residues. Trimming left V 6 bases short and J 0 bases short, with 15 bases between. Germline lookup yields CDR1 MNHEY and CDR2 SVGAGI. Time point here: cycle 4 day 1 (C4D1), after less than 7 weeks of nivolumab. Exposure to brentuximab vedotin varied, and each patient had relapsed following autologous stem cell transplantation. TCRdb keeps only in-frame clones here, not all; method: immunoSEQ multiplex PCR. Of several thousand clones listed, around three quarters are singletons.

Sequencing was performed on peripheral blood mononuclear cells (PBMCs), taken before the fourth cycle of nivolumab. The sequence was collected from a human donor with classical Hodgkin lymphoma. The rearrangement links TRBV6-5 to TRBJ2-7; the D gene is possibly TRBD1 (6 bases). CDR3 region: CASRPGQPYSYEQYF. The CDR3 DNA reads as TGTGCCAGCAGGCCCGGACAGCCTTACTCCTACGAGCAGTACTTC.